A single sample is the source of the 9 T cell receptor beta chains below, sequenced in a study of blood T cells in healthy people across ages. For the second PCR, which ran for about 6 to 12 cycles, a sample-barcoded 5' primer and a J-beta primer mix were used. From the 5' RACE reads, TCRdb called clonotypes with MiXCR, one entry per CDR3 protein. The sample lists roughly 1,100,000 distinct CDR3 sequences, roughly 24% occurring once. These data also featured in a second study, about T cells of mothers and their children.

Input material: blood. These receptors were taken from a girl aged 2-10 years in good health.

This clonotype was detected a few times. The rearrangement joins TRBV12-3 or TRBV12-4 to TRBJ2-6, with D hard to call. The CDR3 runs 15 residues. Trimming cost V 2 bases and J 4 bases, with 9 bases left between them. The CDR3 spells CASSLSHPGANVLTF. CDR3 DNA: TGTGCCAGCAGTTTATCGCACCCGGGGGCCAACGTCCTGACTTTC.

The rearrangement uses TRBV5-1 and TRBJ2-1; 8 nucleotides agree with TRBD1. CDR3 length: 13 residues. With 5 bases clipped from V and 5 bases from J, the junction kept 3 bases outside the gene matches. Germline CDR1 and CDR2: SGHRS and YFSETQ. The CDR3 protein is CASRTGANNEQFF. CDR3 bases: TGCGCCAGCAGGACAGGGGCCAACAATGAGCAGTTCTTC.

V is TRBV6-2 or TRBV6-3 and J is TRBJ2-1; TRBD2 aligns across 9 bases. The V gene's germline CDR1 is MNHEY and CDR2 SVGEGT. CDR3 length: 14 amino acids. J lost 9 bases, V lost 7 bases, and 10 bases had no gene match. The CDR3 protein is CASIPGGGAGEQFF. CDR3 DNA: TGTGCCAGCATTCCCGGCGGGGGGGCTGGTGAGCAGTTCTTC.

For the CDR3, the DNA is TGTGCCAGCAGTTACTCGACGGGGCGGCTTACCAATGAGCAGTTCTTC. This encodes CASSYSTGRLTNEQFF. This rearrangement joins TRBV6-2 or TRBV6-3 to TRBJ2-1, with D perhaps being TRBD1 or TRBD2 (5 bases each). The germline gives CDR1 MNHEY, CDR2 SVGEGT. This CDR3 region has 16 residues. Trimming removed 0 bases from V and 6 bases from J, with 15 bases in between.

This sequence joins TRBV3-1 and TRBJ2-5; D may be TRBD2 (6 bases). The J call may be mistaken, given a closer DNA end match to TRBJ2-1. Germline CDR1 and CDR2: LGHDT and YNNKEL (reference sequence). The CDR3 loop spans 18 amino acids. The CDR3 nucleotides are TGTGCCAGCAGCCAAACTCTAAGGAGGGTTACAGCCAGGAATGAGCAGTTCTTC. It specifies CASSQTLRRVTARNEQFF.

J is TRBJ2-3 and V is TRBV29-1, with 9 bases matching TRBD2. The V gene's germline CDR1 is SQVTM and CDR2 ANQGSEA. CDR3 length: 16 residues. V lost 5 bases and J lost 6; bases outside the gene matches: 15. CDR3 sequence: CSVRRTSEGGRDTQYF. The DNA of the CDR3 is TGCAGCGTTCGAAGGACTAGCGAGGGAGGGCGGGATACGCAGTATTTT.

The chain links TRBV10-3 to TRBJ1-5; the D is unclear. Germline values: CDR1 ENHRY, CDR2 SYGVKD. Deletions cut 8 bases from V and 4 bases from J, with 12 bases between. This CDR3 contains 13 residues. CDR3 DNA sequence: TGTGCCATCGCCCCAGAGAATAATCAGCCCCAGCATTTT. This gives the protein CAIAPENNQPQHF.

The genes are TRBV5-1 and TRBJ1-2; a possible D gene is TRBD1 (5 bases). CDR1 is SGHRS and CDR2 is YFSETQ in the germline V gene. The CDR3 is made up of 14 amino acids. Between the trimmed V and J ends, which lost 6 bases and 4 bases, there was a span of 16 bases. CDR3 DNA sequence: TGCGCCAGCACTCTGGGGCCTGACTTCTATGGCTACACCTTC. Amino acids: CASTLGPDFYGYTF.

The chain carries TRBV3-1 and TRBJ2-3; D is tentatively TRBD1 or TRBD2 (6 bases each). CDR1 and CDR2 from the germline V gene are LGHDT and YNNKEL (reference sequence). Trimming left V 4 bases short and J 3 bases short, with 17 bases between. The CDR3 has 16 residues. The CDR3 sequence: CASSRVSGEVTDTQYF. The CDR3 coding sequence is TGTGCCAGCAGCCGAGTATCAGGGGAGGTGACAGATACGCAGTATTTT.